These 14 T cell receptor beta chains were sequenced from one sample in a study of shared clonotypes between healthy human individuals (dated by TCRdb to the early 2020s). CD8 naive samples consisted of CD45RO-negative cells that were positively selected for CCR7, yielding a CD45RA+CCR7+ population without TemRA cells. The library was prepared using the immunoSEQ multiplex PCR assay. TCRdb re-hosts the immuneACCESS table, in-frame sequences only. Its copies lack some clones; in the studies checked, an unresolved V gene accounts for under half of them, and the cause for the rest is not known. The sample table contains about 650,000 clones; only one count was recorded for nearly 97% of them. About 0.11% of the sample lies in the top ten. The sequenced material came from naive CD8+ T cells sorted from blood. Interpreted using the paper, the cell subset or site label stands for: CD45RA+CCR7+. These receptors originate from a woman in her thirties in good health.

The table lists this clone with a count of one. The CDR3 region is CASSQRSATGIQETQYF. CDR3 nucleotides: TGTGCCAGCAGCCAAAGGTCGGCGACAGGGATACAAGAGACCCAGTACTTC. The rearrangement joins TRBV27 to TRBJ2-5; 7 bases align to TRBD1. This CDR3 spans 17 amino acids. CDR1 is MNHEY and CDR2 is SMNVEV in the germline V gene (reference sequence). The ends lost 6 bases at V and 2 bases at J; junction bases unmatched: 15.

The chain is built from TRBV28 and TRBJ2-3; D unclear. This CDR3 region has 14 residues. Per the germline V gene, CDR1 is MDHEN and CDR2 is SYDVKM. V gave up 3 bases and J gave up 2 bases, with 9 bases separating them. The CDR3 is CASSFFTATDTQYF. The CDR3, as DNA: TGTGCCAGCAGTTTCTTTACAGCCACAGATACGCAGTATTTT.

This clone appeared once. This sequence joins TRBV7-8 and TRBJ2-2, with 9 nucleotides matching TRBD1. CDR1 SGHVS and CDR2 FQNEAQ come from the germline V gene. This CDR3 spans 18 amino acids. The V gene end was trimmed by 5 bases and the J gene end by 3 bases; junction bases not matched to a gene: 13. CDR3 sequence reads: CASSGSGTGRRDTGELFF. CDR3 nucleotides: TGTGCCAGCAGCGGGTCAGGGACAGGGAGAAGGGACACCGGGGAGCTGTTTTTT.

The CDR3 region is CASSPGLAGVGETQYF. The CDR3 DNA reads TGTGCCAGCAGCCCCGGACTAGCGGGAGTAGGGGAGACCCAGTACTTC. The rearrangement links TRBV4-2 to TRBJ2-5; TRBD2 matches 13 bases. CDR1 is LGHNA, CDR2 YNFKEQ, per germline. V trimming: 4 bases; J trimming: 5 bases; junction bases outside the gene matches: 7. CDR3 length: 16 amino acids.

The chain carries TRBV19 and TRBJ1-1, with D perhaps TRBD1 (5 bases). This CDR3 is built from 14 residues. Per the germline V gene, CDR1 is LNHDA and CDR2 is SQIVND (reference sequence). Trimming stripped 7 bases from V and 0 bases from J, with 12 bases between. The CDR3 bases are TGTGCCAGTATCCGCGAAGGGGTGAACACTGAAGCTTTCTTT. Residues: CASIREGVNTEAFF.

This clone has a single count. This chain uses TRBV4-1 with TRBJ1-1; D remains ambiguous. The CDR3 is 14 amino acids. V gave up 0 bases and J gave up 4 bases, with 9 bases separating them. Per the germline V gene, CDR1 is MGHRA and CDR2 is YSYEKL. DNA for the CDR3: TGCGCCAGCAGCCAAGATATAAGTACCACTGAAGCTTTCTTT. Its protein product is CASSQDISTTEAFF.

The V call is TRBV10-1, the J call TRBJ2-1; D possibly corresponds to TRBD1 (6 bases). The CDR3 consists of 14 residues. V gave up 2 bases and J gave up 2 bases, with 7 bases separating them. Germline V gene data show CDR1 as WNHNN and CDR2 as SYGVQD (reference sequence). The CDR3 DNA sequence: TGCGCCAGCAGTGAGACAGGGACCTACAATGAGCAGTTCTTC. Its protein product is CASSETGTYNEQFF.

CDR3 in amino acids: CASSELGAPYGYTF. CDR3 DNA: TGTGCCAGCAGTGAACTAGGGGCCCCCTATGGCTACACCTTC. This sequence joins TRBV6-1 and TRBJ1-2; TRBD1 is a possible D gene (5 bases). Trimming took 2 bases from V and 4 from J, leaving 11 bases between them. The CDR3 is made up of 14 amino acids. CDR1 is MNHNS, CDR2 SASEGT, per germline.

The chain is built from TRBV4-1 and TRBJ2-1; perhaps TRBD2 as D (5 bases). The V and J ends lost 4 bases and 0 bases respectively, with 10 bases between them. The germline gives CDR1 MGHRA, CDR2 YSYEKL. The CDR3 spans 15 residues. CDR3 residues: CASSLDGSSYNEQFF. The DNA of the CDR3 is TGCGCCAGCAGCCTAGATGGGAGCTCCTACAATGAGCAGTTCTTC.

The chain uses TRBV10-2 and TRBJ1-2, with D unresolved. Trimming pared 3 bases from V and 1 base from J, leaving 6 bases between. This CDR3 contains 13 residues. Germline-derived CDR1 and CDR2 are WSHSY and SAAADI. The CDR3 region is CASSELGNYGYTF. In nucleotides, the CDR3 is TGCGCCAGCAGTGAACTCGGTAACTATGGCTACACCTTC.

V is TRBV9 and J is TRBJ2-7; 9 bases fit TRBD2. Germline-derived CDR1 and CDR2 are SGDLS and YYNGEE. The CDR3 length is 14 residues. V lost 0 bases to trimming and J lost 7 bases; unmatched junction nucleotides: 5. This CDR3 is CASSVEGTSGEQYF. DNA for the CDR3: TGTGCCAGCAGCGTAGAGGGAACTAGCGGGGAGCAGTACTTC.

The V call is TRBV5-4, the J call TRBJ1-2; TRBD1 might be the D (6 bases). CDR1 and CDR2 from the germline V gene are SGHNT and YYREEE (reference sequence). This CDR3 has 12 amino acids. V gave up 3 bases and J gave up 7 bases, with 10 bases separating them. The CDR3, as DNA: TGTGCCAGCAGCTCAATGACAGGTGGCTACACCTTC. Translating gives CASSSMTGGYTF.

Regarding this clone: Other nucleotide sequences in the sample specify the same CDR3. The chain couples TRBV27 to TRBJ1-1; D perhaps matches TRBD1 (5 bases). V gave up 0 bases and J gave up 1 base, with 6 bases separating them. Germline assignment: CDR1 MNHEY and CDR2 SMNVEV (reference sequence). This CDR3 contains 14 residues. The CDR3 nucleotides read TGTGCCAGCAGTTTATCCGGGGGGAACACTGAAGCTTTCTTT. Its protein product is CASSLSGGNTEAFF.

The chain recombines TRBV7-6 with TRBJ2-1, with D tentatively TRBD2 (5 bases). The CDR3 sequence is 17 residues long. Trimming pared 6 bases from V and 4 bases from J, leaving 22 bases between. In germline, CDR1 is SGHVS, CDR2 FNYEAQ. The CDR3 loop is CASRKEPGNTEYNEQFF. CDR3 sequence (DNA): TGTGCCAGCAGAAAAGAACCGGGAAACACGGAGTACAATGAGCAGTTCTTC.